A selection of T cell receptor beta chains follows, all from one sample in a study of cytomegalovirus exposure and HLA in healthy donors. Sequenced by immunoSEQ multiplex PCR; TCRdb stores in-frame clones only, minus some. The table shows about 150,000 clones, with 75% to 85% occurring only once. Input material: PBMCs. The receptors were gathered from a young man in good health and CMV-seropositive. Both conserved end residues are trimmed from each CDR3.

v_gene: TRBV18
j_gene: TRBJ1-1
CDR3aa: ASSPGTEEAF

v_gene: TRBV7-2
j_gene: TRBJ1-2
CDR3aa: ASSPGIHGYT

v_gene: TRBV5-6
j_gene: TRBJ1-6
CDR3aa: ASSLGTGQSPLH

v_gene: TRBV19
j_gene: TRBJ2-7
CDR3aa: ASSPIGTATTYEQY

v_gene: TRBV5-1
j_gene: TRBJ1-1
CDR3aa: ASSPGQENTEAF

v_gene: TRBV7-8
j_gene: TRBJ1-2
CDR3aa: AGGTNYGYT

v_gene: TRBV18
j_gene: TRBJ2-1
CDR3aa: ASSPPGLAGGMYNEQF

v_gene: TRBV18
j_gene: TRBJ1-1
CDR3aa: ASSLTGAATEAF

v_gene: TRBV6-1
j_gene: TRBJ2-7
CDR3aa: ASTISGTGVYEQY

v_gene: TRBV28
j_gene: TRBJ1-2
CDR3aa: ASSLLRSYT

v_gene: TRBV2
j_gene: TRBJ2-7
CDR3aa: ASSGRTGGEQY

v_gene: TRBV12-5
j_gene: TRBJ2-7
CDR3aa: ASGRPFYEQY

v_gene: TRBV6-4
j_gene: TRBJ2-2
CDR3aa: ASSPLDTGELF

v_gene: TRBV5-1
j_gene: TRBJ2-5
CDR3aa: ASSAGTSRETQY

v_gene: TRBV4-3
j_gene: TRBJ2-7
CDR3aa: ASSQRLRQDYEQY

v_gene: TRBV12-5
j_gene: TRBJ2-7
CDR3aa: ASGLTGTHEQY

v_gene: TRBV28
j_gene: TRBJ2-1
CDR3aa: ASRTGQGNPYNEQF

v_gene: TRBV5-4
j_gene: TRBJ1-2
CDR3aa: ASSLQGAPYGYT

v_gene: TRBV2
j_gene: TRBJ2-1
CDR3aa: ASSEAGNREMRNEQF

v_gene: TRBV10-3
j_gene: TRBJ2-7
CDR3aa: AISLGAGDNEQY

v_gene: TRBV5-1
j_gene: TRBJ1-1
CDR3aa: ASSSANRAVEAF

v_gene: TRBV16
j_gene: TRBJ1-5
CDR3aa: ASTRGLSNQPQH

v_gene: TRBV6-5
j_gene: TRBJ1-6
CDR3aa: ASSPGEGLPLH

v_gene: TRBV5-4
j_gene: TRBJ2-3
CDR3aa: ASSEGTSGTDTQY

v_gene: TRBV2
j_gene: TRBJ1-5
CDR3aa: ASGTGGLQPQH

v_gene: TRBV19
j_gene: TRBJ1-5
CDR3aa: ASSIGRGRGQPQH

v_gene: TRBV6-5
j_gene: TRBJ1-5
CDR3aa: ASSGHRGGQPQH

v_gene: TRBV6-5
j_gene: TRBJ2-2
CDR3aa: ASTLQARNTGELF

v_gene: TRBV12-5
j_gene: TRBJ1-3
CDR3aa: ASGLVQGVPGAGNTIY

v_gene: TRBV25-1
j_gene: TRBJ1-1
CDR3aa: ASIDGGAPVKAF

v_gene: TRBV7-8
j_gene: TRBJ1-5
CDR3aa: ASSSGTSNQPQH

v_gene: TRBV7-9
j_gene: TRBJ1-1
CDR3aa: ASSTVTGVNTEAF

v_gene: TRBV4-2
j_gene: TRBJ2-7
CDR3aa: ASSQDLLRDTYYEQY

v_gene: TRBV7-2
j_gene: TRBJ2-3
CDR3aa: ASSFSGTITDTQY

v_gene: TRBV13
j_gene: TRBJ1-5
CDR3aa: ASSSGHLRGPQH

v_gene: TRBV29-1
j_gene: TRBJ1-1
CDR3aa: SVEEGTGGSEAF

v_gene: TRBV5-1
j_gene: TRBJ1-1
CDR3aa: ASSLAKEQGEAF

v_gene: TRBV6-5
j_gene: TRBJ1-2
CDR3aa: ASSHGTGTNYGYT

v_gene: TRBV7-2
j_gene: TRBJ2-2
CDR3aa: ASSFQGTTGELF

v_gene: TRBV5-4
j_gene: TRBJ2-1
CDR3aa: ASSLDRGTYNEQF

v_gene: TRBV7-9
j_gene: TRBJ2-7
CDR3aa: ASSLLAGVYEQY

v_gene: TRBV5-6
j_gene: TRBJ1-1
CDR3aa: ASSLAARGGNTEAF

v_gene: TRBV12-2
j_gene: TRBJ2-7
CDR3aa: ASRLAKQGVSYEQY

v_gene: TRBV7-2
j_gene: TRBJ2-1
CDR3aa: ASSIQVDPNEQF

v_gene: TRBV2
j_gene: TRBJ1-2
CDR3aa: ASPRLSNYGYT

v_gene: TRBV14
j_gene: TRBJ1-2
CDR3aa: ASSPRTGPYGYT

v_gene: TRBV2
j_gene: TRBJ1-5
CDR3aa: ASSGDRVGQPQH

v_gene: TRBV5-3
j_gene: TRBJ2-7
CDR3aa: ARSPKTSGTANYEQY

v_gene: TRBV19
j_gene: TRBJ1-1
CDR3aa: ASRLQGNTEAF

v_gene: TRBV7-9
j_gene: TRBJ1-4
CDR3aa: ASSSGGGVGANEKLF

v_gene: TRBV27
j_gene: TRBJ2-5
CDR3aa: ASSPLAGGRETQY

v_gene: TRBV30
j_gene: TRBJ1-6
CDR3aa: AWSPRQGQAPLH

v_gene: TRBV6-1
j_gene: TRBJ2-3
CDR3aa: ATTQGVSTDTQY